A single sample is the source of the 17 T cell receptor beta chains below, sequenced in a study of CD8 T cells in ankylosing spondylitis. From the 5' RACE reads, TCRdb called clonotypes with MiXCR, one entry per CDR3 protein. The table lists about 220,000 distinct CDR3 sequences, 25% to 30% of them singletons. Sequencing was carried out using blood, either unsorted or a sorted T cell fraction (not recorded which). The source is a male donor with ankylosing spondylitis or in good health (not recorded which).

This clonotype has more than one count but fewer than ten. V and J are TRBV20-1 and TRBJ2-3; D possibly matches TRBD1 or TRBD2 (6 bases each). This CDR3 has 14 amino acids. Trimming pared 6 bases from V and 4 bases from J, leaving 17 bases between. The V gene's germline CDR1 is DFQATT and CDR2 SNEGSKA (reference sequence). CDR3 amino acids: CSAGGGTGADTQYF. CDR3 coding DNA: TGCAGTGCCGGGGGCGGGACGGGAGCAGATACGCAGTATTTT.

The chain is built from TRBV5-1 and TRBJ2-2; TRBD1 aligns across 11 bases. CDR1 and CDR2 (germline): SGHRS, YFSETQ. CDR3 length equals 15 residues. The J segment lost 6 bases and the V segment lost 4 bases, leaving 5 bases of the junction unmatched. The CDR3 loop is CASSVEGQGAGELFF. CDR3 coding DNA: TGCGCCAGCAGCGTAGAGGGACAGGGGGCCGGGGAGCTGTTTTTT.

V is TRBV5-1 and J is TRBJ2-1; 13 bases line up with TRBD2. V shed 3 bases, J shed 6 bases, and the junction held 6 bases outside the gene matches. This CDR3 comprises 16 residues. From germline, CDR1 is SGHRS and CDR2 YFSETQ. CDR3 sequence: CASSSEGLAGANEQFF. CDR3 DNA sequence: TGCGCCAGCAGCTCGGAAGGACTAGCGGGAGCCAATGAGCAGTTCTTC.

This clonotype was observed at least ten times. This chain uses TRBV9 with TRBJ2-2; no reliable D call. The CDR3 consists of 16 residues. V was shortened by 0 bases and J by 3 bases, with 12 bases between the two germline ends. In germline, CDR1 is SGDLS, CDR2 YYNGEE. CDR3 sequence reads: CASSVAPDRDTGELFF. CDR3 DNA sequence: TGTGCCAGCAGCGTAGCGCCCGACCGGGACACCGGGGAGCTGTTTTTT.

This clonotype was recorded many times. The chain links TRBV29-1 to TRBJ2-7, with 11 bases fitting TRBD1. CDR1 is SQVTM and CDR2 is ANQGSEA in the germline V gene. CDR3 length: 14 amino acids. V gave up 4 bases and J gave up 1 base; unmatched junction bases: 3. The CDR3: CSVAGTGGSYEQYF. CDR3 DNA sequence: TGCAGCGTTGCCGGGACAGGGGGGTCCTACGAGCAGTACTTC.

This clonotype was detected ten times or more. The chain has TRBV5-1 and TRBJ2-7; D possibly matches TRBD1 or TRBD2 (5 bases each). The CDR3 spans 13 residues. Germline V lookup: CDR1 SGHRS, CDR2 YFSETQ. Trimming cost V 3 bases and J 3 bases, with 10 bases left between them. CDR3: CASSSGPDYEQYF. The CDR3 DNA reads as TGCGCCAGCAGCTCGGGACCCGACTACGAGCAGTACTTC.

The chain is built from TRBV4-1 and TRBJ2-7, with D maybe TRBD2 (6 bases). The V gene lost 4 bases and the J gene lost 5 bases, with 21 bases spanning the gap. The CDR3 has 16 amino acids. Per germline, CDR1 MGHRA and CDR2 YSYEKL. The chain's CDR3 is CASSLLLSGAKHEQYF. CDR3 sequence (DNA): TGCGCCAGCAGCCTACTCCTATCGGGAGCTAAACACGAGCAGTACTTC.

This clonotype was detected a few times. The rearrangement links TRBV15 to TRBJ2-1; TRBD2 matches at 11 bases. Trimming removed 5 bases from V and 7 bases from J; junction bases left unmatched: 10. Germline V gene data show CDR1 as LNHNV and CDR2 as YYDKDF (reference sequence). The CDR3 has 16 amino acids. The CDR3 spells CATSGAPGLAANEQFF. DNA of the CDR3: TGTGCCACCAGCGGGGCACCGGGACTAGCGGCGAATGAGCAGTTCTTC. Looking up the rest from reference TRBV15 and TRBJ2-1 gives the full variable domain: DAMVIQNPRYQVTQFGKPVTLSCSQTLNHNVMYWYQQKSSQAPKLLFHYYDKDFNNEADTPDNFQSRRPNTSFCFLDIRSPGLGDTAMYLCATSGAPGLAANEQFFGPGTRLTVL.

This clonotype has just a few counts. J is TRBJ2-1 and V is TRBV10-3; no firm D call. V lost 4 bases and J lost 8, with 6 bases in between. The CDR3 length is 11 residues. CDR1 and CDR2 (germline): ENHRY, SYGVKD. CDR3 amino acids: CAISGSYEQFF. CDR3 bases: TGTGCCATCAGTGGTAGCTATGAGCAGTTCTTC.

The chain uses TRBV12-3 or TRBV12-4 and TRBJ2-1; 9 bases are a match to TRBD2. V trimming: 3 bases; J trimming: 0 bases; junction bases outside the gene matches: 6. CDR3 length equals 17 residues. The CDR3 reads CASSFSLAGISYNEQFF. As DNA, the CDR3 is TGTGCCAGCAGTTTCTCCCTAGCGGGAATCTCCTACAATGAGCAGTTCTTC.

Notes on this clonotype: A read error may explain this, as a much larger clone is one base away. The rearrangement joins TRBV20-1 to TRBJ1-2, with a possible D match to TRBD1 (5 bases). CDR3 length equals 13 residues. V gave up 6 bases and J gave up 4 bases, with 15 bases separating them. Germline V gene lookup returns CDR1 DFQATT and CDR2 SNEGSKA (reference sequence). This CDR3 reads CSASRPGTYGYTF. The CDR3 nucleotides read TGCAGTGCCTCTCGACCGGGGACCTATGGCTACACCTTC.

On this clonotype: This sequence may be a read error, since a much larger clone differs from it by one base. The chain has TRBV29-1 and TRBJ2-5; 9 nucleotides agree with TRBD1. The CDR3 length is 15 residues. CDR1 is SQVTM and CDR2 is ANQGSEA in the germline V gene. This CDR3 is CSVRTTGGAGENQYF. For the CDR3, the DNA is TGCAGCGTGAGAACCACAGGGGGCGCAGGAGAGAACCAGTACTTC.

This clonotype has ten or more counts. The J gene is TRBJ2-7, the V gene TRBV7-2; no firm D call. V shed 2 bases and J shed 2 bases, with 7 bases lying between them. The length of the CDR3 is 13 residues. Germline CDR1 is SGHTA and CDR2 is FQGNSA. The CDR3, as DNA: TGTGCCAGCAGCTTATTCCGGGCCTACGAGCAGTACTTC. Protein sequence: CASSLFRAYEQYF.

This chain links TRBV27 with TRBJ1-1, with 8 bases matching TRBD1. V gave up 3 bases and J gave up 5 bases; unmatched junction bases: 5. CDR1 and CDR2 from the germline V gene are MNHEY and SMNVEV (reference sequence). The CDR3 length is 14 residues. The CDR3 is CASSLSGGYTEAFF. In DNA form, the CDR3 reads TGTGCCAGCAGTTTGTCAGGGGGCTATACTGAAGCTTTCTTT.

This rearrangement joins TRBV20-1 to TRBJ2-4, with TRBD2 matching 8 bases. The CDR3 is 12 amino acids. The ends lost 8 bases at V and 0 bases at J; junction bases unmatched: 0. Germline V lookup: CDR1 DFQATT, CDR2 SNEGSKA (reference sequence). CDR3: CSRGGAKNIQYF. CDR3 bases: TGCAGTCGGGGGGGAGCCAAAAACATTCAGTACTTC.

The chain links TRBV5-1 to TRBJ2-6; D unresolved. This CDR3 spans 17 amino acids. CDR1 and CDR2 from the germline V gene are SGHRS and YFSETQ. The V and J ends lost 2 bases and 0 bases respectively, with 12 bases between them. The CDR3 loop is CASSLRPESSGANVLTF. CDR3 in DNA: TGCGCCAGCAGCTTAAGACCCGAGAGCTCTGGGGCCAACGTCCTGACTTTC.

Many counts were recorded for this clonotype. J is TRBJ2-1 and V is TRBV20-1; TRBD2 agrees at 8 bases. Losses at the gene ends were 5 bases for V and 8 bases for J; bases not matched to a gene: 14. The CDR3 extends over 15 amino acids. Germline CDR1 is DFQATT and CDR2 is SNEGSKA (reference sequence). The CDR3, as DNA: TGCAGTGCTGGACGGACTAGCTCCCCTGGTCATGAGCAGTTCTTC. Amino acid sequence: CSAGRTSSPGHEQFF.